This T cell receptor (beta chain) originates from a study of shared clonotypes between healthy human individuals. V trimming: 5 bases; J trimming: 3 bases; junction bases outside the gene matches: 12. Germline V CDR1 and CDR2: SNHLY, FYNNEI. CDR3 length: 16 amino acids. Profiled with immunoSEQ multiplex PCR; TCRdb holds only in-frame clones, not every one. Counted here are millions of clones, around nine tenths occurring once; the ten biggest clones make up around 0.14%. The sequenced sample was naive CD4+ T cells sorted from blood. The subset: CD45RA+ positively selected. The genes are TRBV2 and TRBJ2-7; the match to TRBD2 covers 8 bases. This clonotype originated in a man aged 18 to 35 in good health. CDR3 DNA: TGTGCCAGCAGTCAAGGACGGAGCGGGAGTTTCTACGAGCAGTACTTC. Its translation: CASSQGRSGSFYEQYF.